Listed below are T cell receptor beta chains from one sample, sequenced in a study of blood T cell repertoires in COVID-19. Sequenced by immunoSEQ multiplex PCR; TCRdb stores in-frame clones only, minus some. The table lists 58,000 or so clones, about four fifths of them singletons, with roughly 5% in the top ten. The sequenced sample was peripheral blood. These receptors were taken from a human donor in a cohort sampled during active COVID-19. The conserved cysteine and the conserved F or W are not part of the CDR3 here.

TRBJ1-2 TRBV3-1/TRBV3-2 ASSDRGLNYGYT
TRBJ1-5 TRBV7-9 ASSHTVDQPQH
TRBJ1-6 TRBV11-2 ASSLDYGSYNSPLH
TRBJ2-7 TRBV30 ACWASGGPGDEQY
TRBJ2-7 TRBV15 ATSERRGIPYEQY
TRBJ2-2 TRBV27 ASSLPDRDAGELF
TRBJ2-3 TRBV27 ASSLTIAADTQY
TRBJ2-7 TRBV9 ASSPYSGGYEQY
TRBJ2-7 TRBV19 ASSPIPGQMTYEQY
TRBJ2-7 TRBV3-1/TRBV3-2 ASSLVAGPSYEQY
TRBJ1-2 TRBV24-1 ATSDSGTGYGYT
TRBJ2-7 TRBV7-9 ASSPRTGDSYEQY
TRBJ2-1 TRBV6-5 ASSSGGGPYNEQF
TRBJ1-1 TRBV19 ASSIAPRQGRIFSAEAF
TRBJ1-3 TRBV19 ASSQSTASSGNTIY
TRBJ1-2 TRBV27 ASSSTAGVYGYT
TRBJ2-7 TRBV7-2 ASSLYEGEQY
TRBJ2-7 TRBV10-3 AISESGQGASEGEQY
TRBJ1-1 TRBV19 ASSNRDRGPF
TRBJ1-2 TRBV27 ASSPDRGLWYGYT
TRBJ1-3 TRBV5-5 ASSLTGGFSGNTIY
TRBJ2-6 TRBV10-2 ASSGLAVLSGANVLT